Each of the 19 T cell receptor beta chains below was sequenced from the same sample in a study of T cell responses to AZD1222 COVID-19 vaccine. TCRdb keeps only in-frame clones here, not all; method: immunoSEQ multiplex PCR. There are about 90,000 clones in the sample; under 95% occur only once, and 4% to 6% lies in the top ten. Source: peripheral blood, taken on day 0 of MenACWY control vaccination. The receptor set was obtained from an adult in good health.

V and J are TRBV10-2 and TRBJ1-6, with D uncertain. Trimming pared 3 bases from V and 0 bases from J, leaving 12 bases between. The CDR3 length is 17 residues. Germline V lookup: CDR1 WSHSY, CDR2 SAAADI. CDR3 DNA: TGCGCCAGCAGTGAAGGACCCTCCAGCTCCTATAATTCACCCCTCCACTTT. It specifies CASSEGPSSSYNSPLHF.

V is TRBV5-1 and J is TRBJ1-5; no clear D. This CDR3 comprises 14 residues. Trimming removed 0 bases from V and 9 bases from J, with 13 bases in between. Looked up from germline, CDR1 is SGHRS and CDR2 is YFSETQ. In DNA, the CDR3 is TGCGCCAGCAGCTTGGACACCACCGGTGGGCCCCAGCATTTT. The encoded protein is CASSLDTTGGPQHF.

Only one count was recorded for this clone. The chain carries TRBV21-1 and TRBJ2-7; the listed D gene, TRBD1, was not tested against the DNA. TRBV21-1 is described as a pseudogene. The CDR3 is made up of 14 amino acids. The CDR3 DNA follows: TGTGCCAGCAGCACCGACAGGGCCAACTACGAGCAGTACTTC. As protein: CASSTDRANYEQYF.

The V gene is TRBV2, the J gene TRBJ1-2; the D is unclear. Per germline, CDR1 SNHLY and CDR2 FYNNEI. This CDR3 region has 16 residues. V lost 4 bases to trimming and J lost 4 bases, with 19 bases between them. CDR3 protein: CASSARRQPFGYGYTF. In nucleotides, the CDR3 is TGTGCCAGCAGTGCCCGACGGCAACCTTTTGGCTATGGCTACACCTTC.

This clone was counted only a few times. J is TRBJ2-5 and V is TRBV7-6; 10 nucleotides match TRBD2. The V and J ends lost 5 bases and 1 base, in that order; junction bases with no gene match: 10. Germline V gene lookup returns CDR1 SGHVS and CDR2 FNYEAQ. This CDR3 comprises 17 residues. CDR3 region: CASSVQSGGAFQETQYF. The CDR3 bases are TGTGCCAGCAGCGTACAGAGCGGGGGGGCCTTCCAAGAGACCCAGTACTTC. Based on the CDR3 plus reference TRBV7-6 and TRBJ2-5, the full variable domain is GAGVSQSPRYKVTKRGQDVALRCDPISGHVSLYWYRQALGQGPEFLTYFNYEAQQDKSGLPNDRFSAERPEGSISTLTIQRTEQRDSAMYRCASSVQSGGAFQETQYFGPGTRLLVL.

DNA of the CDR3: TGTGCCAGCAGTTTAAACCCGACTAGCGGGGGGGCACATGAGCAGTTCTTC. The encoded protein is CASSLNPTSGGAHEQFF. The genes are TRBV27 and TRBJ2-1; 14 bases map to TRBD2. The CDR3 consists of 17 residues. Germline CDR1 and CDR2: MNHEY and SMNVEV (reference sequence). V lost 2 bases and J lost 8; bases outside the gene matches: 8.

The rearrangement joins TRBV5-6 to TRBJ2-7, with 9 nucleotides matching TRBD1. The germline V gene has CDR1 SGHDT and CDR2 YYEEEE. Germline trimming cut 5 bases from V and 4 bases from J; bases unmatched to any gene: 7. This CDR3 has 14 residues. The CDR3, as DNA: TGTGCCAGCAGTCCCGGGACAGGGTTTTACGAGCAGTACTTC. It yields the protein CASSPGTGFYEQYF. Using reference TRBV5-6 and TRBJ2-7 for the parts outside the CDR3, the full variable domain is DAGVTQSPTHLIKTRGQQVTLRCSPKSGHDTVSWYQQALGQGPQFIFQYYEEEERQRGNFPDRFSGHQFPNYSSELNVNALLLGDSALYLCASSPGTGFYEQYFGPGTRLTVT.

This sequence joins TRBV5-4 and TRBJ2-3, with 9 bases matching TRBD2. The CDR3 runs to 15 residues. Trimming cost V 3 bases and J 0 bases; bases outside gene matches: 2. Germline-derived CDR1 and CDR2 are SGHNT and YYREEE (reference sequence). Here the CDR3 DNA reads TGTGCCAGCAGCTATACTAGCGGGAGCACAGATACGCAGTATTTT. Residues: CASSYTSGSTDTQYF.

The J gene is TRBJ1-5, the V gene TRBV6-5; D remains unclear. The CDR3 totals 12 residues. V was clipped by 6 bases and J by 12 bases, with 15 bases between them. Germline-derived CDR1 and CDR2 are MNHEY and SVGAGI. CDR3 coding DNA: TGTGCCAGCAGCTCCCCGGGAACAAACCAGCATTTT. Protein sequence: CASSSPGTNQHF.

The V gene is TRBV6-5, the J gene TRBJ2-7, with a tentative D call TRBD1 (6 bases). The CDR3 spans 14 residues. Trimming left V 1 base short and J 2 bases short, with 9 bases between. Per the germline V gene, CDR1 is MNHEY and CDR2 is SVGAGI. DNA of the CDR3: TGTGCCAGCAGTTACTGGGACAAGCCCTACGAGCAGTACTTC. This encodes CASSYWDKPYEQYF.

This clone was seen a few times. The rearrangement uses TRBV7-9 and TRBJ1-5; no reliable D call. The germline V and J ends were trimmed by 1 base and 4 bases, with 8 bases remaining between them. There are 14 residues in the CDR3. CDR1 is SEHNR, CDR2 FQNEAQ, per germline (reference sequence). The chain's CDR3 is CASSLGDKNQPQHF. CDR3 nucleotide sequence: TGTGCCAGCAGCTTAGGAGACAAGAATCAGCCCCAGCATTTT. Drawing the rest from reference TRBV7-9 and TRBJ1-5, the complete variable domain is DTGVSQNPRHKITKRGQNVTFRCDPISEHNRLYWYRQTLGQGPEFLTYFQNEAQLEKSRLLSDRFSAERPKGSFSTLEIQRTEQGDSAMYLCASSLGDKNQPQHFGDGTRLSIL.

The rearrangement joins TRBV7-2 to TRBJ1-1; 9 bases match TRBD1. The germline V gene encodes CDR1 SGHTA and CDR2 FQGNSA. V lost 5 bases and J lost 10; bases outside the gene matches: 8. The CDR3 runs to 13 residues. CDR3 sequence reads: CASSRTGDLGAFF. In DNA form, the CDR3 reads TGTGCCAGCAGCCGGACAGGGGATCTAGGAGCTTTCTTT.

This chain links TRBV9 with TRBJ2-3, with D possibly matching TRBD1 (6 bases). Germline V gene data show CDR1 as SGDLS and CDR2 as YYNGEE. Trimming took off 4 bases at V and 0 bases at J, with 12 bases between the two ends. CDR3 size: 15 residues. The CDR3 loop reads CASSRGTPSTDTQYF. The DNA of the CDR3 is TGTGCCAGCAGCAGGGGGACGCCTAGCACAGATACGCAGTATTTT.

This clone has only one observation. This chain uses TRBV19 with TRBJ1-2, with D perhaps matching TRBD1 (6 bases). Germline lookup yields CDR1 LNHDA and CDR2 SQIVND (reference sequence). V lost 10 bases and J 8 bases, leaving 17 bases between the germline ends. The CDR3 loop spans 12 amino acids. This chain's CDR3 is CAKPDRTEGYTF. The CDR3 DNA sequence: TGTGCCAAACCGGACAGAACCGAAGGCTACACCTTC.

The chain links TRBV11-2 to TRBJ2-6; TRBD1 agrees at 9 bases. The CDR3 covers 18 residues. In germline, CDR1 is SGHAT, CDR2 FQNNGV. Trimming took 2 bases from V and 0 from J; bases not matched to a gene: 5. DNA of the CDR3: TGTGCCAGCAGCTTAATGGGACAGGGCAACTCTGGGGCCAACGTCCTGACTTTC. As protein: CASSLMGQGNSGANVLTF.

This clone was counted a single time. The rearrangement joins TRBV28 to TRBJ2-2; D may be TRBD1 or TRBD2 (5 bases each). Trimming left V 7 bases short and J 4 bases short, with 19 bases between. The CDR3 length is 16 residues. Germline CDR1 MDHEN, CDR2 SYDVKM. CDR3 nucleotides: TGTGCCAGCATCCCTTCGGGGCCAGGGAGCACCGGGGAGCTGTTTTTT. Residues: CASIPSGPGSTGELFF.

The chain has TRBV7-2 and TRBJ1-5; 7 bases line up with TRBD1. Losses at the gene ends were 3 bases for V and 5 bases for J; bases not matched to a gene: 1. The CDR3 is 13 amino acids. Germline V gene data show CDR1 as SGHTA and CDR2 as FQGNSA. This CDR3 is CASSFTGDQPQHF. As DNA, the CDR3 is TGTGCCAGCAGCTTTACAGGGGATCAGCCCCAGCATTTT.

The chain is built from TRBV3-1 (or the pseudogene TRBV3-2) and TRBJ1-4; a weak D match, TRBD1 (6 bases). The CDR3 runs to 14 residues. V was clipped by 5 bases and J by 8 bases, with 15 bases between them. The germline V gene has CDR1 LGHDT and CDR2 YNNKEL (reference sequence). The CDR3 sequence: CASSEATGTEKLFF. Here the CDR3 DNA reads TGTGCCAGCAGCGAAGCCACAGGGACGGAAAAACTGTTTTTT.

The chain recombines TRBV12-3 or TRBV12-4 with TRBJ1-3; D not certain. This CDR3 is 13 amino acids long. The germline V and J ends were trimmed by 3 bases and 4 bases, with 7 bases remaining between them. CDR3 bases: TGTGCCAGCAGTTTTGGACCGGGAAACACCATATATTTT. Its protein is CASSFGPGNTIYF.